This TCR beta chain was identified during a study of T cell responses to AZD1222 COVID-19 vaccine. Whole-study results and caveats: Donors were largely white British and mainly female; clonal diversity was possibly underestimated.

Remarks on this clone: Its antigen is still unknown.

Measured with immunoSEQ multiplex PCR; TCRdb has only the in-frame clones, and not every one. The table lists 120,000 to 150,000 clones, roughly 91% of them singletons. The CDR3 runs to 15 residues. Germline lookup yields CDR1 SGHRS and CDR2 YFSETQ. The junction had 1 base not matched to a gene; V was cut back by 0 bases and J by 2 bases. The rearrangement links TRBV5-1 to TRBJ2-3, with TRBD2 matching over 9 bases. This sample comprised peripheral blood, obtained on day 0 of AZD1222 vaccination. The clonotype originates from an adult in good health. CDR3 sequence (DNA): TGCGCCAGCAGCTTGGCTAGCGGGGTCACAGATACGCAGTATTTT. Residues: CASSLASGVTDTQYF.